This T cell receptor (beta chain) was sequenced during a study of cytomegalovirus exposure and HLA in healthy donors (dated by TCRdb to the late 2010s). As for the study more broadly: In an earlier analysis of some 550 of the donors, 250 to 350 Gb of sequence data and some 120 million unique TCR beta sequences from 180 million or so T cells were reported. Across around 400 genotyped donors of the cohort, an average of about 240,000 unique TCR beta nucleotide sequences per donor were sequenced, and 15% to 20% of those sequences were non-productive. Every discovery cohort repertoire had been produced on one sequencing platform. The later analysis used no new phenotypic data to find candidate immune exposures, relying instead on TCR beta sequences and their occurrence across donors. To predict cytomegalovirus infection status, the study combined high-throughput TCR immunosequencing, statistical association of individual TCRs with disease status, and machine learning. Along with the approximately 670-subject first cohort, a separate validation cohort of more than 90 different subjects was used. Of the 398 genotyped donors, around 81% fell in the genetic ancestry cluster associated with self-reported Caucasian donors. The study aimed to test whether signatures of past pathogen exposure could be identified by cataloging public T cell receptors. The number of donors typed differed by locus, with roughly 629-640 for A, B, C, DRB1 and DQB1, more than 500 for DQA1, about 610 for DPA1, and about 450 for DPB1. In a later analysis, previously published TCR beta repertoires from 600 to 850 donors were re-analyzed and high-resolution HLA genotyping was added so that TCR occurrence patterns could be studied. Donor age, sex, ethnicity and CMV serostatus were collected together with the repertoire data. An early release covering roughly 600 HLA-typed donors comprised about 300 gigabases of sequencing data and around 80 million unique TCR sequences. Using immunosequencing, the study profiled T cell repertoires from 640 or so subjects and related those repertoires to cytomegalovirus serostatus. Roughly 5 DR-DQ haplotypes were treated as single units for association and clustering because of strong linkage in the cohort. To decide whether each TCR beta V gene segment behaved as functional or pseudogenic, an earlier analysis of several hundred of the donors relied on high-throughput TCR beta sequencing. Both class I and class II loci were covered by HLA typing, at four-digit resolution. In a later genetic analysis, genome-wide SNP genotypes for about 60% of the 666 donors were used, and that subset was treated as a discovery cohort. General findings and caveats noted by the study authors: The 87-base-pair reads could not distinguish some IMGT-functional V segments, including TRBV6-2 and TRBV6-3, so those segments were excluded. A total of roughly 160 TCR beta chains were listed by the study as associated with cytomegalovirus. A cluster of highly shared sequence variants was judged likely to represent a technical artifact of the sequencing pipeline. According to the authors, the approach could potentially be generalized to other disease states and immunological phenotypes. Correlated functional status among segregating V segments might reflect linkage disequilibrium, but an unknown experimental factor could not be ruled out. According to a later analysis, most CMV-associated TCR beta chains appeared to be HLA-restricted, and the HLA associations seemed to be driven largely by CMV exposure. In a later genetic analysis, a missense DCLRE1C variant was associated with V-gene and J-gene trimming of TCR beta chains, and the association was replicated in an independent cohort. In a later analysis, about 16,000 TCR beta sequences were associated with specific HLA alleles at a false discovery rate of 0.05. Strong co-occurrence of HLA alleles, especially DR and DQ, made assigning TCR associations to individual alleles difficult. The cohort was sequenced for TCR beta chains only, and without alpha or paired-chain data the features that could be detected were limited. Roughly uniform sequencing depth across donors was assumed in presence/absence analyses, although this assumption may not hold. In a later analysis, several top co-occurrence clusters were reported to appear linked to parvovirus B19, influenza, CMV and Epstein-Barr virus. A few of the identified cytomegalovirus-associated TCR beta chains were confirmed in vitro to be specific for cytomegalovirus antigens. Most TCR sequences were observed very rarely across donors, whereas some public TCRs were present in many individuals. According to a later genetic analysis, donors in an Asian-associated ancestry cluster had fewer N-insertions in productive TCRs than the roughly 660-donor mean. Because some donors lacked HLA typing at each locus, the association tests relied only on the typed subset. Compared with equally common non-associated chains, HLA-associated TCR beta chains in a later analysis were more clonally expanded and had lower generation probabilities. An earlier analysis of approximately 530 of the donors showed that most TCR beta V segments appeared in productive rearrangements either about 90% or about 30% of the time, which broadly matched IMGT annotations. In both the original and validation cohorts, the classifier was reported to diagnose cytomegalovirus status with high specificity and sensitivity. For the cohort, immune exposure information was limited to CMV serostatus. A later analysis found that TCR association rates varied across HLA loci, with DRB1 alleles showing the most associated TCRs and HLA-C alleles the fewest. About 17 rarely observed V segments, including chromosome 9 orphons, were excluded from the earlier analysis of approximately 500 of the donors because counts were too low. A further reported finding was that TCR beta sequences accurately predicted the HLA-A and HLA-B alleles for most subjects in the first cohort.

Libraries were built with the immunoSEQ multiplex PCR assay. For the multiplex PCR, a mixture combining 60 forward primers for TCR Vbeta segments and 13 reverse primers for TCR Jbeta segments was used. The CDR3 region of rearranged TCR beta genes was amplified from genomic DNA by a multiplex PCR assay. On the Illumina HiSeq System, the amplified TCR beta libraries were sequenced as 87-base-pair reads. The original methods were these. In a later analysis, roughly 80 million unique TCR beta chains were counted across the roughly 610 repertoires, and roughly 10 million of these chains were shared by at least two donors. A nearest-neighbor algorithm error-corrected the raw reads and collapsed the reads into unique sequences, merging closely related sequences to remove PCR and sequencing errors. V, D and J gene segments were assigned by aligning CDR3 sequences to IMGT reference sequences. For a sequence to be retained, a match of at least six nucleotides to both a V gene segment and a J gene segment was required. A rearrangement counted as productive if the CDR3 had no stop codons and remained in frame with V and J, and every other rearrangement counted as non-productive. Following IMGT convention, CDR3 was defined as the stretch from the second conserved V-encoded cysteine to the conserved J-encoded phenylalanine. The earlier analysis of fewer than 700 of the donors excluded sequences that lacked an unambiguous match to a single V gene segment. An earlier analysis of 500 to 700 of the donors classified V segments as functional when productive rearrangements were above 56.7% and as segregating when the standard deviation between donors was above 5%. A statistical classification framework was built for diagnosing cytomegalovirus status from the catalog of TCR beta chain sequences. In a later analysis, TCR nucleotide sequences were compared against IMGT/GENE-DB human TR gene sequences so that V and J genes could be assigned. In a later analysis, CDR3 sequences and most-parsimonious VDJ recombination scenarios were assigned using the TCRdist pipeline. In a later analysis, each TCR beta chain was defined by its CDR3 amino acid sequence together with its V-gene family, and reads without a unique V-gene family were excluded. To address suspected cross-contamination and a sequencing artifact, a later analysis removed roughly 580 highly shared, low-generation-probability nucleotide sequences. For each public chain, a later analysis derived a clonal expansion index from normalized ranks of inferred template counts within each repertoire. A later analysis computed generation probabilities with a VDJ recombination model fitted to out-of-frame rearrangements, and checked the results against IGoR. A later analysis scored TCR-TCR, TCR-HLA and TCR-CMV co-occurrence with hypergeometric tests, applying a repertoire-size bias correction to TCR pairs. In a later analysis, false discovery rates were estimated by permuting HLA or CMV assignments 20 times. A later analysis grouped co-occurring TCRs with DBSCAN, adding TCRdist sequence similarity when clustering within HLA-allele-positive subsets. Repertoires with fewer than 30,000 or more than 120,000 public chains, plus five repertoires with anomalous nucleotide sharing, were excluded from co-occurrence clustering. What TCRdb holds here is the immuneACCESS table cut down to in-frame rearrangements. Part of the clones is not present; checked against another copy, under half of the missing clones reflect an unresolved V gene, and the others are unexplained. Clone size and the V and J calls come from that table; the DNA yielded D and trimming. This sample holds under 90,000 clones; 70% were observed only once. Around a tenth of the sample comes from the top ten.

This clone has only a few counts. This clone's antigen is unknown. No qualities accompany the bases; no much larger clone lies one base away. The cohort was made up of approximately 670 healthy bone marrow donors. At the time of sampling, all cohort members were nominally healthy, though unrecorded immune exposures were likely present. The donor was CMV seropositive and was included in the group of 250 to 300 seropositive cohort members. A peripheral blood sample was provided by each donor, and peripheral blood mononuclear cells were used for TCR beta sequencing. Genomic DNA extraction from the blood cell samples was performed with the Qiagen DNeasy Blood Extraction Kit. From a lookup of the germline V gene, CDR1 and CDR2 are LGHNA and YSLEER. V is pared back by 0 bases and J by 3 bases, with 12 bases lying between the germline termini. Inclusive of the bounding cysteine and phenylalanine, the CDR3 is 15 residues long. The sequence is cut down to CDR3 DNA, 45 bases in frame from base 1.

The sequenced sample was PBMCs. The chain is assembled from TRBV4-3 and TRBJ2-7; there is no confident call for the D gene. The clonotype was recovered from a woman aged 50 to 60 in good health and CMV-seropositive. The CDR3 is CASSQDQARLYEQYF. The bases are TGCGCCAGCAGCCAAGATCAGGCCCGGCTCTACGAGCAGTACTTC.